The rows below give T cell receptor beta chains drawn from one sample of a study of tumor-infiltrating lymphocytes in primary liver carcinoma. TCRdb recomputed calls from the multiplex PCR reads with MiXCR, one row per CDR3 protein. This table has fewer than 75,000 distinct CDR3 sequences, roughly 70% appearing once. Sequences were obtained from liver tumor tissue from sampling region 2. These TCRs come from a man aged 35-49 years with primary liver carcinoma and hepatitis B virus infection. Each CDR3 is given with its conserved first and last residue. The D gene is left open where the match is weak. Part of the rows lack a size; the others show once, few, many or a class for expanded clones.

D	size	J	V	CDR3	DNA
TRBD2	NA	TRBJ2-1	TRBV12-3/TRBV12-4	CASSKREGGGEQLF	TGTGCCAGCAGCAAGCGGGAGGGGGGAGGTGAGCAGCTCTTC
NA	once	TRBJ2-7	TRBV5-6	CASRLFLFSYERYF	TGTGCCAGCAGATTATTCCTCTTCTCCTACGAGCGGTACTTC
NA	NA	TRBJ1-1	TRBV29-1	CSAGHSEAYF	TGCAGCGCTGGACATTCTGAAGCTTACTTT
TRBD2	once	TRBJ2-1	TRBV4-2	CASSQPGLAGDRGQLF	TGTGCCAGCAGCCAGCCGGGACTAGCGGGAGATAGGGGGCAGTTGTTC
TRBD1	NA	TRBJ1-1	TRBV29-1	CSVRRTGEAFF	TGCAGCGTCAGGAGGACAGGTGAAGCTTTCTTT
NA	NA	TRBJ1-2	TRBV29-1	CSVGAPTGTLVTNYGYTF	TGCAGCGTTGGGGCACCAACAGGAACCCTAGTGACTAACTATGGCTACACCTTC
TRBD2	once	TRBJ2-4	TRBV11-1	CASIFPRTSGTKNIQYF	TGTGCCAGTATCTTTCCCAGGACTAGCGGGACCAAAAACATTCAGTACTTC
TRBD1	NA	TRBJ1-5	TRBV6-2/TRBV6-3	CASSRGQGVGNQPKHF	TGTGCCAGCAGTCGGGGACAGGGGGTTGGTAATCAGCCCAAGCATTTT
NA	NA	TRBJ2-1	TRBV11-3	CASGLGVNNNEQFF	TGTGCCAGCGGCTTAGGGGTCAACAACAATGAGCAGTTCTTC
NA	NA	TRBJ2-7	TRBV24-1	CATSGSSSHEQYF	TGTGCCACCAGTGGCAGTAGCTCCCACGAGCAGTACTTC
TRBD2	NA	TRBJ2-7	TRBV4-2	CASSQDSGGISYEQYF	TGTGCCAGCAGCCAAGATTCGGGGGGTATTTCCTACGAGCAATACTTC
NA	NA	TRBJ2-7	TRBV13	CTSSLGGTDDCF	TGTACCAGCAGCTTAGGAGGGACGGACGATTGCTTC
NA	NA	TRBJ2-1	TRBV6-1	CASSEEQQRFNEQFF	TGTGCCAGCAGTGAAGAGCAACAGCGATTCAATGAACAGTTCTTC